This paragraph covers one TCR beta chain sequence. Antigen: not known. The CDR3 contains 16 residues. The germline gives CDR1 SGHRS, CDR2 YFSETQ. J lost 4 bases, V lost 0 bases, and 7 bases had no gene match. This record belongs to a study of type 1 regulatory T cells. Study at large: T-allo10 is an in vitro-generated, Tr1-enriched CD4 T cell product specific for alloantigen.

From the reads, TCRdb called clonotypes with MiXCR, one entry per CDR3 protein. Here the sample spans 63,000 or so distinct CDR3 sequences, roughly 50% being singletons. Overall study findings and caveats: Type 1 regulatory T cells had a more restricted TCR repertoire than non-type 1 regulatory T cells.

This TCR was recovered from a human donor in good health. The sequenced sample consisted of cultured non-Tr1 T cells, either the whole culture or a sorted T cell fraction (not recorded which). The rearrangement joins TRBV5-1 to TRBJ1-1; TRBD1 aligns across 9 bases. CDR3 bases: TGCGCCAGCAGCTTGGGGAGTGGACAGGGGCTCACTGAAGCTTTCTTT. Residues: CASSLGSGQGLTEAFF.